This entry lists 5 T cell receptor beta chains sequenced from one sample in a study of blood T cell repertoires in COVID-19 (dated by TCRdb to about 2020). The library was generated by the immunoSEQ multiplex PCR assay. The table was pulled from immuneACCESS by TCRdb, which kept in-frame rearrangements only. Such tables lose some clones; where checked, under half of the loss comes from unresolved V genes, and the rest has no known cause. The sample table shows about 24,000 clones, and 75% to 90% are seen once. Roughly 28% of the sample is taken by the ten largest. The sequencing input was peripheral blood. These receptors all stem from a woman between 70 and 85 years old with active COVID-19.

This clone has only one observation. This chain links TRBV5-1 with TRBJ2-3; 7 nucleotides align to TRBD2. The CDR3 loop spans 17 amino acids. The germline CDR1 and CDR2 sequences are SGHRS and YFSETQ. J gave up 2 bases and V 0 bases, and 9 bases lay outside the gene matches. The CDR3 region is CASSLEPSGGTTDTQYF. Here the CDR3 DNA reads TGCGCCAGCAGCTTGGAGCCATCGGGGGGAACCACAGATACGCAGTATTTT. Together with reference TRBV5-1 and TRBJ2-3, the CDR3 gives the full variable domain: KAGVTQTPRYLIKTRGQQVTLSCSPISGHRSVSWYQQTPGQGLQFLFEYFSETQRNKGNFPGRFSGRQFSNSRSEMNVSTLELGDSALYLCASSLEPSGGTTDTQYFGPGTRLTVL.

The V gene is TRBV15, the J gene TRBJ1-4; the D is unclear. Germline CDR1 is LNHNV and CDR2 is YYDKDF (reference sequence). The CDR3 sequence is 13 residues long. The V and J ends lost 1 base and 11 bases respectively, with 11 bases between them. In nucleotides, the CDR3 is TGTGCCACCAGCAGAGTTCTATCAAATAAACTGTTTTTT. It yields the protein CATSRVLSNKLFF.

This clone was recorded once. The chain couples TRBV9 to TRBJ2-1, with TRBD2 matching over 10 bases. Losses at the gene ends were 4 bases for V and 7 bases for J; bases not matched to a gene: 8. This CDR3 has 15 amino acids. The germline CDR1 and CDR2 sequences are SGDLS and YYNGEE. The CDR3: CASSPSGGALNEQFF. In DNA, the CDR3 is TGTGCCAGCAGCCCCAGCGGGGGGGCTCTAAATGAGCAGTTCTTC.

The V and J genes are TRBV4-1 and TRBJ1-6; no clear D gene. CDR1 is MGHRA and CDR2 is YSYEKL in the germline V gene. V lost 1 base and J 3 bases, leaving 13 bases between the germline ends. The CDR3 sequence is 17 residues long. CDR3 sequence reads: CASSQAPVQHYNSPLHF. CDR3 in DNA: TGCGCCAGCAGCCAAGCTCCGGTACAGCACTATAATTCACCCCTCCACTTT.

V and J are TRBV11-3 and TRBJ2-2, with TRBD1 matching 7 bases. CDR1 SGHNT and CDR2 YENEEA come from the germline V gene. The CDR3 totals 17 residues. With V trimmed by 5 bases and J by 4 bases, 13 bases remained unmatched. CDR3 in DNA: TGTGCCAGCAGCGAAGGGAAGGGGGCGCGGGTCACCGGGGAGCTGTTTTTT. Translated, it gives CASSEGKGARVTGELFF.